This T cell receptor (beta chain) came from a study of blood T cell repertoires in COVID-19. Study-wide context: The United States, Italy and Spain provided the acute and convalescent COVID-19 samples. In each case, the material was cDNA or gDNA derived from T cells, B-cell-depleted T cells, or PBMCs.

Losses at the gene ends were 4 bases for V and 2 bases for J; bases not matched to a gene: 9. The length of the CDR3 is 16 residues. CDR1 is SGHAT and CDR2 is FQDESV in the germline V gene (reference sequence). This clone showed up just once. As originally analysed: The authors estimated nucleated cell counts from reference gene primer amplification. The protocol was immunoSEQ multiplex PCR, while the TCRdb copy is restricted to in-frame clones and leaves out a portion. V, J and clone size were drawn from that table, and D and trimming were deduced from the DNA. Counted here are about 74,000 clones, 84% occurring once; the ten biggest clones make up around 35%.

The clonotype comes from a man between 65 and 85 years old with acute or convalescent COVID-19. The genes are TRBV11-1 and TRBJ2-5; 8 positions agree with TRBD1. The sequencing input was peripheral blood. DNA for the CDR3: TGTGCCAGCAGCTGGACCCCGACAGGGGCACAAGAGACCCAGTACTTC. It translates to CASSWTPTGAQETQYF.